The clone carrying this TCR beta chain has more than one count but fewer than ten. The data belong to a study of blood T cell repertoires in COVID-19. Study context: Donors in the United States, Italy and Spain gave samples during acute or convalescent COVID-19. T cells, B-cell-depleted T cells, or PBMCs supplied cDNA or gDNA.

Original processing methods: From reference gene primer amplification, estimates of nucleated cell counts were derived. Repertoires were generated with immunoSEQ multiplex PCR, while TCRdb's copy carries only in-frame clones and drops some. The D gene and trimming were derived from the DNA, and the V and J assignments and clone size from that table. The sample has about 60,000 clones, roughly 85% seen once. With V trimmed by 2 bases and J by 5 bases, 6 bases remained unmatched. Germline V CDR1 and CDR2: MNHEY, SVGEGT. The CDR3 has 14 amino acids. The gene calls are TRBV6-2 or TRBV6-3 and TRBJ2-7; TRBD1 matches 7 bases. The specimen sequenced was peripheral blood. The receptor's source is a human donor in a cohort sampled during active COVID-19. CDR3 amino acids: CASSYLTGIDEQYF. CDR3 nucleotide sequence: TGTGCCAGCAGTTACCTGACAGGGATCGACGAGCAGTACTTC.